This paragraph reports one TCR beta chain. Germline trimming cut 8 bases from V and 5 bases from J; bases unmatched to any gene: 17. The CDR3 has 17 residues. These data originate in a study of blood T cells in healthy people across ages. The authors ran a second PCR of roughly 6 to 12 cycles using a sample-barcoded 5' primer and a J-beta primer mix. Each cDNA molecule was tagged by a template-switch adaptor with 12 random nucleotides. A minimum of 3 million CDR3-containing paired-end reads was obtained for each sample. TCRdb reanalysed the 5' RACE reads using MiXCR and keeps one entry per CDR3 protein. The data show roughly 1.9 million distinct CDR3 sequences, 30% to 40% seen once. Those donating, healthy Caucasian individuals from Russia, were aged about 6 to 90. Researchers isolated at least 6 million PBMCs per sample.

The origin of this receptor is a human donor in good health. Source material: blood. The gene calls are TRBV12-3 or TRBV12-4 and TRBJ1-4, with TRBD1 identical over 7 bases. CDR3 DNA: TGTGCCAGCGGTAAAACTCGGAGGGCAGGGGGGAATGAAAAACTGTTTTTT. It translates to CASGKTRRAGGNEKLFF.